This T cell receptor (beta chain) was captured by sequencing in a study of T cells in Graves' hyperthyroidism and ophthalmopathy. On this clonotype: The antigen is unknown.

Germline CDR1 is SGDLS and CDR2 is YYNGEE. The CDR3 spans 15 residues. J gave up 7 bases and V 5 bases, and 7 bases lay outside the gene matches. Regarding the study as a whole: Model predictions of ophthalmopathy came a median 6.5 months before onset. Blood shared most expanded thyroid clonotypes above 0.001.

TCR beta CDR3 sequences were amplified from RNA transcripts. In the first-round RT-PCR of the TCR CDR3, the HTBI primer set was used. From the multiplex PCR reads, TCRdb called clonotypes with MiXCR, one entry per CDR3 protein. The sample has 600,000 to 700,000 distinct CDR3 sequences; just under 45% are singletons. A patient was excluded if there was uncontrolled infection, other autoimmune disease, pregnancy or lactation. Orbital computed tomography, thyroid ultrasound, serum thyroxine and TRAb, and clinical symptoms together informed the diagnoses. The sequenced sample was peripheral blood or thyroid tissue (not recorded which). V and J are TRBV9 and TRBJ2-2, with 11 bases lining up with TRBD2. The source of this sequence is an adult man with Graves' disease, either hyperthyroidism or ophthalmopathy (not recorded which). The CDR3 nucleotides are TGTGCCAGCAGGCCTACTAGCGGGAGAGGCGGGGAGCTGTTTTTT. The encoded protein is CASRPTSGRGGELFF.